Following are 25 T cell receptor beta chains from one sample sequenced in a study of T-cell reconstitution after alpha-beta-depleted transplantation in children. The TCRbeta library was prepared with unique molecular identifiers. Each CDR3 protein is one row after TCRdb ran MiXCR on the PCR reads. The sample gives roughly 280,000 distinct CDR3 sequences, around a tenth of which show up once; 20% to 30% is in the top ten. Source: peripheral blood, taken 180 days after TCRalphabeta/CD19-depleted stem cell transplant. The receptors were sampled from a male patient under 10 years old who had a stem cell transplant for chronic granulomatous disease, so the T cells may come from the graft donor.

This clonotype was picked up many times. The V and J genes are TRBV28 and TRBJ2-1; D possibly corresponds to TRBD2 (6 bases). The ends were cut back, 3 bases at V and 14 bases at J, with 14 bases in the middle. This CDR3 is 12 amino acids long. Germline loops: CDR1 MDHEN, CDR2 SYDVKM. CDR3 DNA sequence: TGTGCCAGCAGTTTGGGAGGCGGGGTCGAGTTCTTC. Translated, it gives CASSLGGGVEFF.

This clonotype occurred many times. The chain recombines TRBV5-5 with TRBJ2-3, with 7 bases that match TRBD2. V lost 0 bases to trimming and J lost 5 bases; unmatched junction nucleotides: 9. From germline, CDR1 is SGHKS and CDR2 YYEKEE (reference sequence). The CDR3 totals 16 residues. As DNA, the CDR3 is TGTGCCAGCAGCTTGGAGGGACTACCCAGGGAAGATACGCAGTATTTT. This translates into CASSLEGLPREDTQYF.

Note on this clonotype: A much larger clone lies one base from this, so it may be a read error. The gene calls are TRBV5-1 and TRBJ2-7; D not certain. Trimming took off 5 bases at V and 2 bases at J, with 11 bases between the two ends. Germline CDR1 and CDR2: SGHRS and YFSETQ. CDR3 length: 13 residues. The CDR3 protein is CASRVDPAYEQYF. In DNA form, the CDR3 reads TGCGCCAGCAGGGTCGACCCAGCCTACGAGCAGTACTTC.

Worth noting for this clonotype: This sequence may be a read error, since a much larger clone differs from it by one base. The V and J genes are TRBV15 and TRBJ2-1; TRBD1 matches 7 bases. J gave up 9 bases and V 0 bases, and 11 bases lay outside the gene matches. Germline V gives CDR1 LNHNV, CDR2 YYDKDF (reference sequence). The CDR3 runs to 16 residues. This chain's CDR3 is CATSRDFEGARSEQFF. For the CDR3, the DNA is TGTGCCACCAGCAGAGATTTTGAGGGGGCGAGGTCTGAGCAGTTCTTC.

This clonotype was recorded at least ten times. This chain connects TRBV7-2 to TRBJ2-1, with 7 bases lining up with TRBD1. J gave up 7 bases and V 6 bases, and 9 bases lay outside the gene matches. The CDR3 has 14 amino acids. Per the germline V gene, CDR1 is SGHTA and CDR2 is FQGNSA. The CDR3 nucleotides read TGTGCCAGCAGAGGGGACAGCCCTTGGAATGAGCAGTTCTTC. This sequence encodes CASRGDSPWNEQFF.

This clonotype was counted at least ten times. The chain is built from TRBV7-9 and TRBJ2-3, with unresolved D. The V and J ends lost 1 base and 1 base respectively, with 12 bases between them. The CDR3 is made up of 16 amino acids. The germline CDR1 and CDR2 sequences are SEHNR and FQNEAQ (reference sequence). CDR3 bases: TGTGCCAGCAGCTTAGAACTTGGGCCCCGCACAGATACGCAGTATTTT. Translation: CASSLELGPRTDTQYF.

This clonotype was observed at least ten times. The V and J genes are TRBV5-1 and TRBJ2-5, with D uncertain. Germline CDR1 SGHRS, CDR2 YFSETQ. The CDR3 consists of 15 residues. Trimming cost V 0 bases and J 4 bases, with 13 bases left between them. This chain's CDR3 is CASSLVASTGETQYF. CDR3 nucleotides: TGCGCCAGCAGCTTGGTTGCGAGCACCGGAGAGACCCAGTACTTC.

In its sample, this clonotype was seen once. A read error may be the cause here, since a much bigger clone is one base away. The chain has TRBV20-1 and TRBJ2-1; the match to TRBD2 covers 9 bases. The V gene's germline CDR1 is DFQATT and CDR2 SNEGSKA (reference sequence). The CDR3 consists of 17 residues. CDR3: CCARAGGGGTSYNEQFF. In DNA form, the CDR3 reads TGCTGTGCTAGAGCGGGAGGCGGGGGCACCTCCTACAATGAGCAGTTCTTC.

This clonotype was seen many times. This chain joins TRBV27 and TRBJ2-2; tentative D call: TRBD1 (6 bases). The CDR3 covers 13 residues. Germline-derived CDR1 and CDR2 are MNHEY and SMNVEV (reference sequence). The V end was cut by 3 bases, the J end by 6 bases, with 8 bases between. The chain's CDR3 is CASSFGGAGELFF. The DNA of the CDR3 is TGTGCCAGCAGTTTTGGGGGCGCCGGGGAGCTGTTTTTT.

This clonotype was seen a few times. The gene calls are TRBV5-6 and TRBJ2-1; 8 positions match TRBD1. Germline assignment: CDR1 SGHDT and CDR2 YYEEEE. J gave up 10 bases and V 4 bases, and 10 bases lay outside the gene matches. The CDR3 consists of 14 residues. The CDR3 sequence is CASSPGTGRSEQFF. The CDR3 region has the DNA TGTGCCAGCAGCCCCGGGACAGGAAGGTCCGAGCAGTTCTTC.

This clonotype was observed many times. This chain links TRBV5-1 with TRBJ2-7, with a weak D call TRBD1 (6 bases). Germline lookup yields CDR1 SGHRS and CDR2 YFSETQ. The CDR3 has 15 residues. Trimming stripped 0 bases from V and 6 bases from J, with 16 bases between. In DNA, the CDR3 is TGCGCCAGCAGCTTGGGCCTCAGGGGAACTACCGAGCAGTACTTC. Amino acids: CASSLGLRGTTEQYF.

This clonotype was counted at least ten times. This chain joins TRBV3-1 and TRBJ2-3; 13 bases fit TRBD2. Looked up from germline, CDR1 is LGHDT and CDR2 is YNNKEL (reference sequence). With 5 bases clipped from V and 4 bases from J, the junction kept 9 bases outside the gene matches. The CDR3 spans 17 residues. CDR3 DNA: TGTGCCAGCAGCTATGGACTAGCGGGAGATGTAGCAGATACGCAGTATTTT. This gives the protein CASSYGLAGDVADTQYF.

This clonotype was detected many times. Here the CDR3 reads CASSSQTGSTDTQYF. CDR3 coding DNA: TGTGCCAGCAGCTCACAGACAGGGAGCACAGATACGCAGTATTTT. J is TRBJ2-3 and V is TRBV7-9; 7 bases map to TRBD1. V trimming: 4 bases; J trimming: 0 bases; junction bases outside the gene matches: 4. The CDR3 is made up of 15 amino acids. Germline assignment: CDR1 SEHNR and CDR2 FQNEAQ (reference sequence).

This clonotype was seen at least ten times. The chain carries TRBV5-1 and TRBJ2-3; the D gene is possibly TRBD1 (6 bases). Germline assignment: CDR1 SGHRS and CDR2 YFSETQ. Trimming cost V 3 bases and J 1 base, with 12 bases left between them. This CDR3 contains 15 residues. The CDR3 nucleotides are TGCGCCAGCAGCTACAGGGTAATTGGCACAGATACGCAGTATTTT. It encodes CASSYRVIGTDTQYF.

This clonotype has ten or more counts. V and J are TRBV3-1 and TRBJ2-1; 9 nucleotides agree with TRBD2. The CDR3 spans 17 residues. Germline assignment: CDR1 LGHDT and CDR2 YNNKEL (reference sequence). V lost 0 bases and J lost 4; bases outside the gene matches: 7. CDR3: CASSQEDLAGMYNEQFF. CDR3 nucleotide sequence: TGTGCCAGCAGCCAAGAGGACCTAGCGGGAATGTACAATGAGCAGTTCTTC.

V usage is TRBV19 and J usage is TRBJ2-7; TRBD1 aligns across 7 bases. Germline values: CDR1 LNHDA, CDR2 SQIVND (reference sequence). V shed 3 bases and J 2 bases; nucleotides not matched to a gene: 4. This CDR3 is built from 14 residues. CDR3 sequence reads: CASSILGTAYEQYF. DNA for the CDR3: TGTGCCAGTAGTATCCTCGGGACAGCCTACGAGCAGTACTTC.

This clonotype was observed at least ten times. V is TRBV12-3 or TRBV12-4 and J is TRBJ1-6; possible D gene TRBD1, 5 bases. This CDR3 is 14 amino acids long. Trimming shortened V by 3 bases and J by 10 bases, and 13 bases separated the two germline ends. The CDR3 is CASSLRQGISPLHF. As DNA, the CDR3 is TGTGCCAGCAGTTTGAGGCAGGGCATCTCACCCCTCCACTTT.

This clonotype has a count of ten or more. V and J are TRBV6-1 and TRBJ2-1; the D gene is possibly TRBD1 (6 bases). The CDR3 extends over 13 amino acids. V dropped 6 bases and J dropped 7 bases, with 13 bases sitting between them. Per germline, CDR1 MNHNS and CDR2 SASEGT. The CDR3 protein is CASRSTGHNEQFF. DNA for the CDR3: TGTGCCAGCAGGTCCACAGGGCATAATGAGCAGTTCTTC.

This clonotype was picked up many times. The rearrangement joins TRBV12-3 or TRBV12-4 to TRBJ2-1, with 10 bases identical to TRBD2. This CDR3 has 16 residues. V lost 3 bases and J lost 9; bases outside the gene matches: 11. The CDR3 sequence is CASSFITSGTLVEQFF. Written as DNA, the CDR3 is TGTGCCAGCAGTTTTATAACTAGCGGGACCCTCGTTGAGCAGTTCTTC.

This clonotype occurred many times. V gene TRBV20-1 combines with J gene TRBJ2-1; 8 bases line up with TRBD2. Per germline, CDR1 DFQATT and CDR2 SNEGSKA (reference sequence). The V gene end was trimmed by 2 bases and the J gene end by 5 bases; junction bases not matched to a gene: 5. This CDR3 region has 14 residues. The chain's CDR3 is CSARMDSGNNEQFF. CDR3 sequence (DNA): TGCAGTGCTAGAATGGATAGCGGGAACAATGAGCAGTTCTTC.

This clonotype was detected only a few times. The V call is TRBV30, the J call TRBJ1-5; D gene ambiguous. The CDR3 totals 14 residues. The germline V gene encodes CDR1 GTSNPN and CDR2 SVGIG (reference sequence). The V and J ends lost 0 bases and 2 bases respectively, with 8 bases between them. The CDR3 reads CAWSVLGGNQPQHF. The CDR3 nucleotides are TGTGCCTGGAGTGTGTTGGGTGGCAATCAGCCCCAGCATTTT.

In its sample, this clonotype was seen many times. CDR3 sequence (DNA): TGTGCCATCAGTGAGTCCGTAGCGGGCCAGTACAATGAGCAGTTCTTC. Its protein is CAISESVAGQYNEQFF. The gene calls are TRBV10-3 and TRBJ2-1, with TRBD2 matching over 7 bases. Germline CDR1 is ENHRY and CDR2 is SYGVKD. The CDR3 totals 16 residues. The junction had 6 bases not matched to a gene; V was cut back by 0 bases and J by 4 bases.

This clonotype appeared many times. This chain links TRBV7-9 with TRBJ2-7; 7 bases are shared with TRBD1. The V gene's germline CDR1 is SEHNR and CDR2 FQNEAQ (reference sequence). The CDR3 spans 14 residues. V lost 7 bases, J lost 2 bases, and 8 bases stayed unmatched. The CDR3 DNA is TGTGCCAGCACCTTGGGGACAGTCACCTACGAGCAGTACTTC. Translated: CASTLGTVTYEQYF.

Concerning this clonotype: With a much larger clone just one base away, this may be a read error. The genes are TRBV2 and TRBJ2-2, with 7 bases that match TRBD1. The CDR3 spans 15 residues. Looked up from germline, CDR1 is SNHLY and CDR2 is FYNNEI. The CDR3 DNA sequence: TGTGCCTGCAGTCGACAGGGCCTTGCCACCGGGGAGCTGTTTTTT. The encoded protein is CACSRQGLATGELFF.

This clonotype came up many times. The rearrangement joins TRBV7-2 to TRBJ2-1, with D unclear. V lost 7 bases, J lost 7 bases, and 11 bases lay in between. This CDR3 spans 12 amino acids. Germline assignment: CDR1 SGHTA and CDR2 FQGNSA. Here the CDR3 DNA reads TGTGCCAGCACCTTTTTTGGGAATGAGCAGTTCTTC. Translation gives CASTFFGNEQFF. The variable domain in full, completed from reference TRBV7-2 and TRBJ2-1, reads GAGVSQSPSNKVTEKGKDVELRCDPISGHTALYWYRQSLGQGLEFLIYFQGNSAPDKSGLPSDRFSAERTGGSVSTLTIQRTQQEDSAVYLCASTFFGNEQFFGPGTRLTVL.